Below, 18 T cell receptor beta chains from the same sample are listed, as sequenced in a study of regulatory T cells in long-lasting Graves disease. Building the TCR beta libraries relied on iRepertoire HTBI primers, and CDR3 regions underwent Arm-PCR. TCRdb itself ran the multiplex PCR reads through MiXCR, one entry per CDR3 protein. The repertoire includes 450,000 to 600,000 distinct CDR3 sequences, roughly 16% of them detected once, and roughly an eighth sits in the top ten. Time point noted: newly diagnosed GD, antithyroid drugs for less than 3 months. With RNA extracted from PBMCs as input, the TCR library was made. The same specimen was also included in a second study, on T cells in Graves' hyperthyroidism and ophthalmopathy.

Sequencing used peripheral blood mononuclear cells (PBMCs), obtained at new diagnosis, from a patient treated with antithyroid drugs. Receptor source: a man between 40 and 49 years old with Graves disease.

The chain links TRBV6-1 to TRBJ1-3; no reliable D call. V lost 5 bases and J 0 bases, leaving 17 bases between the germline ends. Germline V lookup: CDR1 MNHNS, CDR2 SASEGT. The CDR3 is 17 amino acids. DNA of the CDR3: TGTGCCAGCAGTCCTCCAAAGGATATGATCTCTGGAAACACCATATATTTT. This encodes CASSPPKDMISGNTIYF.

The table lists this clonotype with a few counts. This chain links TRBV14 with TRBJ1-3; D is undetermined. Germline-derived CDR1 and CDR2 are SGHDN and FVKESK. This CDR3 has 15 amino acids. Trimming took off 2 bases at V and 0 bases at J, with 8 bases between the two ends. The CDR3 nucleotides are TGTGCCAGCAGCCAACTCATCGGCTCTGGAAACACCATATATTTT. It yields the protein CASSQLIGSGNTIYF. The whole variable domain, filled in from reference TRBV14 and TRBJ1-3, reads EAGVTQFPSHSVIEKGQTVTLRCDPISGHDNLYWYRRVMGKEIKFLLHFVKESKQDESGMPNNRFLAERTGGTYSTLKVQPAELEDSGVYFCASSQLIGSGNTIYFGEGSWLTVV.

This clonotype was observed a few times. The rearrangement uses TRBV24-1 and TRBJ2-1, with D unclear. V was clipped by 2 bases and J by 4 bases, with 2 bases between them. This CDR3 comprises 12 residues. Germline loops: CDR1 KGHDR, CDR2 SFDVKD. The CDR3 nucleotides read TGTGCCACCAGTGATTGGTACAATGAGCAGTTCTTC. This sequence encodes CATSDWYNEQFF.

This clonotype came up a few times. The V call is TRBV5-4, the J call TRBJ2-7, with 8 nucleotides matching TRBD1. J gave up 0 bases and V 0 bases, and 2 bases lay outside the gene matches. Germline V gives CDR1 SGHNT, CDR2 YYREEE (reference sequence). The CDR3 has 15 amino acids. The CDR3 reads CASSLVGQASYEQYF. The CDR3 nucleotides are TGTGCCAGCAGCTTGGTGGGACAGGCCTCCTACGAGCAGTACTTC.

This clonotype was counted at least ten times. J is TRBJ1-2 and V is TRBV4-1; TRBD1 might be the D (6 bases). Germline V gives CDR1 MGHRA, CDR2 YSYEKL. The CDR3 consists of 14 residues. Trimming left V 0 bases short and J 6 bases short, with 11 bases between. The CDR3 coding sequence is TGCGCCAGCAGCCAAGATAACAGGGCCGATGGCTACACCTTC. Its protein product is CASSQDNRADGYTF.

Ten or more counts support this clonotype. V and J are TRBV28 and TRBJ2-5; D call uncertain. CDR3 length equals 15 residues. V shed 2 bases and J shed 3 bases, with 13 bases lying between them. CDR1 and CDR2 from the germline V gene are MDHEN and SYDVKM. The DNA for the CDR3 is TGTGCCAGCAGTTTACTCATTGATAGAGAAGAGACCCAGTACTTC. Translated, it gives CASSLLIDREETQYF.

This clonotype was seen ten or more times. This chain connects TRBV3-1 to TRBJ1-2; D perhaps matches TRBD1 (6 bases). Germline CDR1 LGHDT, CDR2 YNNKEL (reference sequence). The V end lost 4 bases, the J end lost 3 bases, and 24 bases lay between the germline ends. The CDR3 length is 18 residues. CDR3 loop: CASSPLSLWTELYYGYTF. CDR3 sequence (DNA): TGTGCCAGCAGCCCCCTCTCCCTCTGGACAGAGTTGTACTATGGCTACACCTTC.

This chain uses TRBV12-3 or TRBV12-4 with TRBJ2-5, with D possibly being TRBD2 (6 bases). Trimming took off 1 base at V and 2 bases at J, with 11 bases between the two ends. The CDR3 totals 15 residues. CDR3 protein: CASSLGPSVQETQYF. The CDR3 region has the DNA TGTGCCAGCAGTTTAGGGCCTAGCGTGCAAGAGACCCAGTACTTC.

The V call is TRBV12-3 or TRBV12-4, the J call TRBJ1-1; D remains ambiguous. This CDR3 contains 12 residues. Between the trimmed V and J ends, which lost 9 bases and 4 bases, there was a span of 12 bases. The CDR3 spells CASSAPVTEAFF. The CDR3 region has the DNA TGTGCCAGTTCCGCCCCGGTCACTGAAGCTTTCTTT.

There are many counts of this clonotype. The rearrangement links TRBV7-9 to TRBJ2-1; 7 bases are shared with TRBD2. Per the germline V gene, CDR1 is SEHNR and CDR2 is FQNEAQ (reference sequence). This CDR3 contains 16 residues. Trimming cost V 3 bases and J 2 bases; bases outside gene matches: 7. CDR3 region: CASSFRGRAAYNEQFF. CDR3 sequence (DNA): TGTGCCAGCAGCTTTCGTGGGAGGGCCGCCTACAATGAGCAGTTCTTC.

V gene TRBV2 combines with J gene TRBJ2-3; possible D gene TRBD1, 5 bases. With 3 bases removed from V and 3 bases from J, the gap between germline ends came to 10 bases. This CDR3 spans 14 amino acids. Germline V gene sequence: CDR1 SNHLY, CDR2 FYNNEI. CDR3 loop: CASSEGRVTDTQYF. The CDR3 coding sequence is TGTGCCAGCAGTGAGGGCAGGGTGACAGATACGCAGTATTTT.

This clonotype has only a few counts. A single base separates this from a much larger clone, so it may be a read error. The chain combines TRBV11-2 with TRBJ2-7; D is possibly TRBD1 (6 bases). Trimming stripped 5 bases from V and 5 bases from J, with 16 bases between. CDR1 and CDR2 from the germline V gene are SGHAT and FQNNGV. The CDR3 spans 14 residues. In DNA, the CDR3 is TGTGCCAGCAGCCAAGACAGGAGGCGGGACGAGCAGTACTTC. It is translated as CASSQDRRRDEQYF.

This chain joins TRBV3-1 and TRBJ2-1; no clear D. Per the germline V gene, CDR1 is LGHDT and CDR2 is YNNKEL (reference sequence). Trimming left V 5 bases short and J 5 bases short, with 7 bases between. This CDR3 is built from 12 residues. For the CDR3, the DNA is TGTGCCAGCAGCAGGGTGGACAATGAGCAGTTCTTC. Protein sequence: CASSRVDNEQFF.

With regard to this clonotype: Given a much more abundant clone one base away, this may be a read error. The CDR3 region is CASSLGTTRETQYF. The CDR3 DNA is TGTGCCAGCAGCTTGGGTACAACAAGAGAGACCCAGTACTTC. This chain links TRBV7-2 with TRBJ2-5; D uncertain. The CDR3 has 14 residues. Germline loops: CDR1 SGHTA, CDR2 FQGNSA. V was trimmed by 3 bases and J by 4 bases, leaving 12 bases between them.

Comments on this clonotype: A much larger clonotype is one base distant, so this may be a read error. The rearrangement joins TRBV7-2 to TRBJ2-1; D unresolved. The length of the CDR3 is 15 residues. Per the germline V gene, CDR1 is SGHTA and CDR2 is FQGNSA. The CDR3 here is CASSFTVSSYNGQFF. The CDR3 nucleotides are TGTGCCAGCAGCTTTACAGTTAGCTCCTACAATGGGCAGTTCTTC.

This clonotype was seen repeatedly, ten times or more. This chain uses TRBV10-3 with TRBJ2-1, with 8 nucleotides matching TRBD2. This CDR3 region has 17 residues. CDR1 and CDR2 from the germline V gene are ENHRY and SYGVKD. V was clipped by 7 bases and J by 1 base; unmatched bases: 12. CDR3: CAIMTGGRQTSYNEQFF. In nucleotides, the CDR3 is TGTGCCATCATGACTGGCGGGAGGCAAACTTCCTACAATGAGCAGTTCTTC.

This clonotype was seen a few times. This chain uses TRBV19 with TRBJ2-1, with D perhaps assigned TRBD1 or TRBD2 (6 bases each). V was pared by 7 bases and J by 4 bases, with 20 bases between. Germline CDR1 and CDR2: LNHDA and SQIVND (reference sequence). This CDR3 is 16 amino acids long. As DNA, the CDR3 is TGTGCCAGTACTCCGGGGGTCCGAGGGGGTTACAATGAGCAGTTCTTC. Translating it yields CASTPGVRGGYNEQFF. Full variable domain (remainder filled in from reference TRBV19 and TRBJ2-1): DGGITQSPKYLFRKEGQNVTLSCEQNLNHDAMYWYRQDPGQGLRLIYYSQIVNDFQKGDIAEGYSVSREKKESFPLTVTSAQKNPTAFYLCASTPGVRGGYNEQFFGPGTRLTVL.

This clonotype has at least ten counts. The V and J genes are TRBV28 and TRBJ2-1, with 7 bases identical to TRBD2. The CDR3 consists of 15 residues. The ends lost 7 bases at V and 2 bases at J; junction bases unmatched: 8. In germline, CDR1 is MDHEN, CDR2 SYDVKM. CDR3 DNA: TGTGCCAGCACCCTGGGGAGGGCTACCTACAATGAGCAGTTCTTC. As protein: CASTLGRATYNEQFF.